A single sample is the source of the 12 T cell receptor beta chains below, sequenced in a study of OX40 agonist ivuxolimab in advanced cancers. This table comes from immunoSEQ multiplex PCR, and its TCRdb copy is limited to in-frame clones, with some not included. The data show roughly 100,000 clones, with about 92% seen just once and around 1.5% held by the top ten. The sequences come from CD4+ or CD8+ T cells sorted from blood, collected in a trial of the OX40 agonist ivuxolimab. These receptor sequences come from an adult with an advanced solid tumor such as melanoma, head and neck, liver or kidney cancer.

The rearrangement links TRBV7-9 to TRBJ2-3; D remains ambiguous. Trimming pared 1 base from V and 4 bases from J, leaving 6 bases between. Germline CDR1 reads SEHNR; CDR2 reads FQNEAQ (reference sequence). The CDR3 totals 13 residues. The CDR3 sequence: CASSLDRADTQYF. The CDR3 DNA sequence: TGTGCCAGCAGCTTAGACCGGGCAGATACGCAGTATTTT.

This chain uses TRBV19 with TRBJ2-6, with no clear D. The germline V gene encodes CDR1 LNHDA and CDR2 SQIVND (reference sequence). This CDR3 has 17 amino acids. The V end was cut by 1 base, the J end by 0 bases, with 10 bases between. The chain's CDR3 is CASSIAAEISGANVLTF. The DNA for the CDR3 is TGTGCCAGTAGTATAGCAGCAGAAATCTCTGGGGCCAACGTCCTGACTTTC. The full variable domain, rest sourced from reference TRBV19 and TRBJ2-6, is DGGITQSPKYLFRKEGQNVTLSCEQNLNHDAMYWYRQDPGQGLRLIYYSQIVNDFQKGDIAEGYSVSREKKESFPLTVTSAQKNPTAFYLCASSIAAEISGANVLTFGAGSRLTVL.

The V and J genes are TRBV7-2 and TRBJ1-1, with a weak D call TRBD1 (6 bases). Germline assignment: CDR1 SGHTA and CDR2 FQGNSA. The V gene lost 5 bases and the J gene lost 7 bases, with 17 bases spanning the gap. The CDR3 is 14 amino acids. CDR3 protein: CASSLIQGQNEAFF. In DNA, the CDR3 is TGTGCCAGCAGCCTAATACAGGGCCAAAATGAAGCTTTCTTT.

In this sample, this clone turned up once. The V and J genes are TRBV28 and TRBJ2-1; TRBD2 matches at 10 bases. Germline CDR1 and CDR2: MDHEN and SYDVKM. There are 17 residues in the CDR3. V gave up 6 bases and J gave up 6 bases; unmatched junction bases: 14. CDR3 amino acids: CASSKLKWTSGVNEQFF. The CDR3 nucleotides are TGTGCCAGCAGCAAACTGAAATGGACTAGCGGCGTCAATGAGCAGTTCTTC.

V gene TRBV30 combines with J gene TRBJ1-2, with a tentative D call TRBD1 (5 bases). V dropped 2 bases and J dropped 8 bases, with 12 bases sitting between them. CDR1 and CDR2 (germline): GTSNPN, SVGIG (reference sequence). This CDR3 spans 12 amino acids. The CDR3 spells CAWSPGLGGYTF. In nucleotides, the CDR3 is TGTGCCTGGAGTCCGGGGCTGGGCGGCTACACCTTC.

CDR3 sequence reads: CASSQVGLPSGNEQFF. The CDR3 bases are TGTGCCAGCAGCCAAGTGGGACTTCCGTCTGGGAATGAGCAGTTCTTC. V gene TRBV11-2 combines with J gene TRBJ2-1; tentative D call: TRBD2 (6 bases). Germline CDR1 SGHAT, CDR2 FQNNGV. The CDR3 is 16 amino acids. V lost 5 bases and J 7 bases, leaving 21 bases between the germline ends.

This chain uses TRBV11-1 with TRBJ2-4; D may be TRBD1 (5 bases). V shed 2 bases and J shed 0 bases, with 8 bases lying between them. This CDR3 contains 15 residues. Germline lookup yields CDR1 SGHAT and CDR2 FQDESV (reference sequence). CDR3: CASSLRGLAKNIQYF. As DNA, the CDR3 is TGTGCCAGCAGCTTAAGGGGCTTAGCCAAAAACATTCAGTACTTC. The whole variable domain, filled in from reference TRBV11-1 and TRBJ2-4, reads EAEVAQSPRYKITEKSQAVAFWCDPISGHATLYWYRQILGQGPELLVQFQDESVVDDSQLPKDRFSAERLKGVDSTLKIQPAELGDSAMYLCASSLRGLAKNIQYFGAGTRLSVL.

This clone was recorded only once. The chain uses TRBV7-6 and TRBJ2-1; unclear D gene. Germline V gene data show CDR1 as SGHVS and CDR2 as FNYEAQ. Trimming cost V 4 bases and J 4 bases, with 8 bases left between them. The CDR3 spans 13 residues. CDR3 residues: CASSSPGYNEQFF. As DNA, the CDR3 is TGTGCCAGCAGCTCCCCCGGATACAATGAGCAGTTCTTC.

The chain has TRBV7-2 and TRBJ2-1; D possibly uses TRBD1 or TRBD2 (6 bases each). CDR3 size: 14 residues. The V end was cut by 7 bases, the J end by 7 bases, with 17 bases between. Germline V CDR1 and CDR2: SGHTA, FQGNSA. In DNA form, the CDR3 reads TGTGCCAGCACCCGTCCGGGGGCCGTTAATGAGCAGTTCTTC. Translation: CASTRPGAVNEQFF. The whole variable domain, filled in from reference TRBV7-2 and TRBJ2-1, reads GAGVSQSPSNKVTEKGKDVELRCDPISGHTALYWYRQSLGQGLEFLIYFQGNSAPDKSGLPSDRFSAERTGGSVSTLTIQRTQQEDSAVYLCASTRPGAVNEQFFGPGTRLTVL.

This clone came up a few times. This sequence joins TRBV30 and TRBJ1-2; no definite D call. V lost 0 bases and J lost 10, with 21 bases in between. From germline, CDR1 is GTSNPN and CDR2 SVGIG (reference sequence). The CDR3 is 15 amino acids. CDR3 nucleotides: TGTGCCTGGAGTGTACTGGGTGCAGGCAGGAGGGTCTACACCTTC. Its translation: CAWSVLGAGRRVYTF.

The V and J genes are TRBV7-3 and TRBJ1-3, with D unresolved. CDR1 SGHTA and CDR2 FQGTGA come from the germline V gene. The length of the CDR3 is 15 residues. Trimming stripped 5 bases from V and 1 base from J, with 12 bases between. This chain's CDR3 is CASSPPPRSGNTIYF. The DNA of the CDR3 is TGTGCCAGCAGCCCCCCCCCGCGGTCTGGAAACACCATATATTTT.

The genes are TRBV4-1 and TRBJ2-5; TRBD2 matches 15 bases. Unmatched junction bases numbered 6, after V lost 1 base and J lost 0 bases. CDR3 size: 19 residues. Germline V lookup: CDR1 MGHRA, CDR2 YSYEKL. CDR3 nucleotides: TGCGCCAGCAGCCAAGGGACTAGCGGGAGGGCCCGGTACCAAGAGACCCAGTACTTC. It yields the protein CASSQGTSGRARYQETQYF.